This TCR beta chain emerged from a study of blood T cell repertoires in COVID-19. Study context: Sites in the United States, Italy and Spain provided acute and convalescent COVID-19 samples. Sources were T cells, B-cell-depleted T cells, or PBMCs; the material itself was cDNA or gDNA.

Per the study methods: Nucleated cell number was recorded as an estimate derived from reference gene primer amplification. TCRdb keeps only in-frame clones here, not all; method: immunoSEQ multiplex PCR. For V, J and clone size, that table is used; D and trimming come from the DNA. Of more than 25,000 clones listed, 89% are singletons. Sample: peripheral blood. This receptor was identified in a middle-aged woman with active or convalescent COVID-19.

CDR3 in DNA: TGTGCCAGCAGCGTAACAGGGGGGAATGAGCAGTTCTTC. Amino acid sequence: CASSVTGGNEQFF. The chain couples TRBV7-9 to TRBJ2-1; 8 bases are a match to TRBD1. V lost 5 bases and J lost 7; bases outside the gene matches: 4. Germline CDR1 is SEHNR and CDR2 is FQNEAQ (reference sequence). The CDR3 is 13 amino acids.